The 31 T cell receptor beta chains in this list originate from one sample, sequenced in a study of shared clonotypes between healthy human individuals. The repertoire was sequenced with immunoSEQ multiplex PCR; TCRdb's copy has only in-frame clones and lacks some. The sample yields a few million clones, more than 85% seen once. The sequencing sample was made of naive CD4+ T cells from PBMCs. Subset in this sample: CD45RA+ positively selected. All receptors derive from a man between 18 and 29 years old in good health. Some clones in this sample may be carry-over from other donors' samples.

This chain links TRBV5-1 with TRBJ2-1; 7 bases match TRBD2. Trimming removed 2 bases from V and 5 bases from J; junction bases left unmatched: 13. Germline V gene sequence: CDR1 SGHRS, CDR2 YFSETQ. The CDR3 runs 17 residues. CDR3 nucleotides: TGCGCCAGCAGCTTCGCTAGCGGCACCCCCCCCGACAATGAGCAGTTCTTC. It encodes CASSFASGTPPDNEQFF.

This chain joins TRBV7-9 and TRBJ1-2; unclear D gene. Per the germline V gene, CDR1 is SEHNR and CDR2 is FQNEAQ (reference sequence). V shed 3 bases and J shed 4 bases, with 3 bases lying between them. The CDR3 consists of 11 residues. CDR3 sequence reads: CASSLLYGYTF. CDR3 sequence (DNA): TGTGCCAGCAGCTTGCTCTATGGCTACACCTTC.

V and J are TRBV28 and TRBJ1-1, with TRBD1 matching over 10 bases. Germline V gene sequence: CDR1 MDHEN, CDR2 SYDVKM. CDR3 length: 16 residues. The V segment lost 8 bases and the J segment 6 bases; nucleotides outside the gene matches: 15. The CDR3 protein is CASYATGTGDRAEAFF. The CDR3 DNA reads TGTGCCAGCTACGCCACCGGGACAGGGGATAGAGCTGAAGCTTTCTTT.

The chain is built from TRBV15 and TRBJ1-2; D possibly corresponds to TRBD1 (5 bases). Germline CDR1 and CDR2: LNHNV and YYDKDF (reference sequence). CDR3 size: 15 residues. Trimming took off 5 bases at V and 5 bases at J, with 18 bases between the two ends. The CDR3 bases are TGTGCCACCAGCGTAAAGAGTGGCAGGGAGTATGGCTACACCTTC. Protein product: CATSVKSGREYGYTF.

This rearrangement joins TRBV28 to TRBJ1-1, with 8 bases identical to TRBD1. CDR1 MDHEN and CDR2 SYDVKM come from the germline V gene. This CDR3 is 13 amino acids long. Trimming cost V 5 bases and J 6 bases; bases outside gene matches: 5. CDR3 nucleotides: TGTGCCAGCAGTGGACAGGGTCTGCCTGAAGCTTTCTTT. Protein product: CASSGQGLPEAFF.

This clone was counted a single time. This specimen includes other DNA sequences encoding the same CDR3. The chain is built from TRBV6-1 and TRBJ1-4; D gene uncertain. Trimming stripped 4 bases from V and 1 base from J, with 7 bases between. Looked up from germline, CDR1 is MNHNS and CDR2 is SASEGT. The CDR3 has 14 residues. Written as DNA, the CDR3 is TGTGCCAGCAGTGCGCAACTAACTAATGAAAAACTGTTTTTT. Its translation is CASSAQLTNEKLFF.

The chain uses TRBV28 and TRBJ2-1; possible D gene TRBD2, 6 bases. V was clipped by 5 bases and J by 2 bases, with 13 bases between them. This CDR3 is 15 amino acids long. Looked up from germline, CDR1 is MDHEN and CDR2 is SYDVKM. The CDR3 region is CASSGAGGPYNEQFF. CDR3 bases: TGTGCCAGCAGTGGTGCCGGGGGTCCCTACAATGAGCAGTTCTTC. The whole variable domain, remainder taken from reference TRBV28 and TRBJ2-1, is DVKVTQSSRYLVKRTGEKVFLECVQDMDHENMFWYRQDPGLGLRLIYFSYDVKMKEKGDIPEGYSVSREKKERFSLILESASTNQTSMYLCASSGAGGPYNEQFFGPGTRLTVL.

The V gene is TRBV2, the J gene TRBJ1-1; D is uncertain. Trimming removed 5 bases at V and 2 bases at J, with 6 bases between. Germline V lookup: CDR1 SNHLY, CDR2 FYNNEI. This CDR3 is 12 amino acids long. In DNA form, the CDR3 reads TGTGCCAGCAGTTTGGGTAACACTGAAGCTTTCTTT. Protein product: CASSLGNTEAFF.

The genes are TRBV5-1 and TRBJ1-3; 7 bases map to TRBD1. The germline V gene encodes CDR1 SGHRS and CDR2 YFSETQ. This CDR3 is 16 amino acids long. With 4 bases clipped from V and 0 bases from J, the junction kept 7 bases outside the gene matches. CDR3 bases: TGCGCCAGCAGCCCTCGGGACAGCGGCTCTGGAAACACCATATATTTT. Its protein product is CASSPRDSGSGNTIYF.

This chain joins TRBV10-3 and TRBJ2-7; 8 bases map to TRBD1. The CDR3 is made up of 15 amino acids. J lost 1 base, V lost 5 bases, and 7 bases had no gene match. Germline V gene data show CDR1 as ENHRY and CDR2 as SYGVKD. CDR3 coding DNA: TGTGCCATCAGTCCTAGACAGGGGACGTCCTACGAGCAGTACTTC. Its protein is CAISPRQGTSYEQYF.

This chain joins TRBV10-3 and TRBJ2-5; D might be TRBD1 or TRBD2, each matching 5 bases. The germline V and J ends were trimmed by 6 bases and 0 bases, with 14 bases remaining between them. The CDR3 is made up of 15 amino acids. Germline values: CDR1 ENHRY, CDR2 SYGVKD. As DNA, the CDR3 is TGTGCCATCAGCAAGGGGAGATCGTACCAAGAGACCCAGTACTTC. Its protein product is CAISKGRSYQETQYF.

This rearrangement joins TRBV27 to TRBJ1-1; D ambiguous. The V gene lost 7 bases and the J gene lost 1 base, with 10 bases spanning the gap. Germline loops: CDR1 MNHEY, CDR2 SMNVEV (reference sequence). The CDR3 length is 13 residues. This CDR3 is CASTDWQNTEAFF. For the CDR3, the DNA is TGTGCCAGCACCGACTGGCAGAACACTGAAGCTTTCTTT.

The chain recombines TRBV16 with TRBJ1-5, with a tentative D call TRBD1 (5 bases). Trimming left V 4 bases short and J 9 bases short, with 13 bases between. Per the germline V gene, CDR1 is KGHSY and CDR2 is FQNENV. The CDR3 totals 13 residues. In nucleotides, the CDR3 is TGTGCCAGCAGCCGGGACGGTGAGGGGCCCCAGCATTTT. Its protein is CASSRDGEGPQHF.

This chain links TRBV7-2 with TRBJ2-5; no definite D call. Germline loops: CDR1 SGHTA, CDR2 FQGNSA. The germline V and J ends were trimmed by 6 bases and 7 bases, with 21 bases remaining between them. CDR3 length equals 15 residues. In DNA form, the CDR3 reads TGTGCCAGCAGACTACCCGGGTCCCTGAAAGGGACCCAGTACTTC. Its protein product is CASRLPGSLKGTQYF.

Remarks on this clone: The sample has other DNA sequences that encode this CDR3 too. V is TRBV30 and J is TRBJ1-3; 7 bases are a match to TRBD1. CDR1 is GTSNPN, CDR2 SVGIG, per germline (reference sequence). The V gene end was trimmed by 2 bases and the J gene end by 2 bases; junction bases not matched to a gene: 3. The CDR3 has 14 residues. CDR3 amino acids: CAWSPGTAGNTIYF. CDR3 nucleotides: TGTGCCTGGAGTCCCGGGACAGCTGGAAACACCATATATTTT.

In the case of this clone: Other DNA sequences within the sample encode an identical CDR3. The rearrangement joins TRBV6-1 to TRBJ2-7; possible D gene TRBD1, 5 bases. Germline V gene sequence: CDR1 MNHNS, CDR2 SASEGT. With 6 bases removed from V and 0 bases from J, the gap between germline ends came to 9 bases. The CDR3 length is 13 residues. The chain's CDR3 is CASRLGLSYEQYF. The CDR3 DNA reads as TGTGCCAGCAGGTTGGGGCTCTCCTACGAGCAGTACTTC.

The chain employs TRBV15 and TRBJ2-7; 10 bases align to TRBD1. This CDR3 region has 17 residues. V gave up 0 bases and J gave up 2 bases; unmatched junction bases: 7. Looked up from germline, CDR1 is LNHNV and CDR2 is YYDKDF (reference sequence). The DNA of the CDR3 is TGTGCCACCAGCAGAGAGTATTCCGGGACAGGGGCCTACGAGCAGTACTTC. Protein product: CATSREYSGTGAYEQYF.

The chain links TRBV5-1 to TRBJ2-7; the match to TRBD2 covers 8 bases. Germline lookup yields CDR1 SGHRS and CDR2 YFSETQ. The CDR3 contains 14 residues. Trimming at V came to 2 bases and at J to 7 bases, leaving 8 bases not matched to a gene. CDR3 in amino acids: CASSFGGRTREQYF. The CDR3 coding sequence is TGCGCCAGCAGCTTCGGCGGGAGGACCAGGGAGCAGTACTTC.

This clone was seen only a few times. V is TRBV25-1 and J is TRBJ2-2, with a weak D call TRBD1 (7 bases). Between the trimmed V and J ends, which lost 0 bases and 3 bases, there was a span of 8 bases. CDR3 length equals 15 residues. Germline V gives CDR1 MGHDK, CDR2 SYGVNS. The CDR3 sequence is CASSEYRGDTGELFF. CDR3 DNA sequence: TGTGCCAGCAGTGAATACAGGGGGGACACCGGGGAGCTGTTTTTT.

This clone has a single count. Within the sample, other DNA sequences also encode this same CDR3. The chain carries TRBV18 and TRBJ2-7; D may be TRBD1 (5 bases). CDR1 is KGHSH and CDR2 is LQKENI in the germline V gene. This CDR3 region has 14 residues. The V end was cut by 0 bases, the J end by 2 bases, with 8 bases between. CDR3 protein: CASSPPSRAYEQYF. Written as DNA, the CDR3 is TGTGCCAGCTCACCACCTAGCAGGGCCTACGAGCAGTACTTC.

This clone was picked up one time. The gene calls are TRBV30 and TRBJ2-5, with D uncertain. Deletions cut 0 bases from V and 0 bases from J, with 5 bases between. The germline V gene has CDR1 GTSNPN and CDR2 SVGIG (reference sequence). The CDR3 sequence is 13 residues long. The CDR3 nucleotides are TGTGCCTGGAGTGTAAACTACCAAGAGACCCAGTACTTC. This translates into CAWSVNYQETQYF.

The chain is built from TRBV21-1 and TRBJ2-7; no DNA check was done on the table's D call, TRBD2. TRBV21-1 represents a pseudogene. CDR3 size: 20 residues. CDR3 coding DNA: TGTGCCAGCAGCAAAGTCTGTGCCCAGCGGGAGGGCCGATTTTCCTACGAGCAGTACTTC. Translation gives CASSKVCAQREGRFSYEQYF.

The rearrangement links TRBV7-9 to TRBJ2-2; 7 bases fit TRBD2. The junction had 4 bases not matched to a gene; V was cut back by 2 bases and J by 1 base. This CDR3 comprises 16 residues. Germline values: CDR1 SEHNR, CDR2 FQNEAQ (reference sequence). The CDR3 loop reads CASSLPPGGNTGELFF. CDR3 in DNA: TGTGCCAGCAGCTTACCCCCGGGAGGGAACACCGGGGAGCTGTTTTTT.

The V and J genes are TRBV5-1 and TRBJ2-1; weak D call: TRBD2 (5 bases). Germline V lookup: CDR1 SGHRS, CDR2 YFSETQ. CDR3 length: 14 residues. The germline V and J ends were trimmed by 4 bases and 5 bases, with 13 bases remaining between them. The CDR3 coding sequence is TGCGCCAGCAGCCCAGGAGGCCCTAACAATGAGCAGTTCTTC. Translated, it gives CASSPGGPNNEQFF.

The rearrangement joins TRBV18 to TRBJ1-5, with 9 bases lining up with TRBD1. Germline CDR1 KGHSH, CDR2 LQKENI. Germline trimming cut 3 bases from V and 3 bases from J; bases unmatched to any gene: 3. The CDR3 is 15 amino acids. The DNA of the CDR3 is TGTGCCAGCTCACCTGGGACAGGGACCAATCAGCCCCAGCATTTT. Translation gives CASSPGTGTNQPQHF. The full variable domain, its missing parts supplied by reference TRBV18 and TRBJ1-5, is NAGVMQNPRHLVRRRGQEARLRCSPMKGHSHVYWYRQLPEEGLKFMVYLQKENIIDESGMPKERFSAEFPKEGPSILRIQQVVRGDSAAYFCASSPGTGTNQPQHFGDGTRLSIL.

V and J are TRBV6-5 and TRBJ2-1; possible D gene TRBD2, 5 bases. With 6 bases removed from V and 8 bases from J, the gap between germline ends came to 14 bases. CDR1 MNHEY and CDR2 SVGAGI come from the germline V gene. The CDR3 spans 13 residues. In nucleotides, the CDR3 is TGTGCCAGCAGGAGCCGGCGGGTGGATGAGCAGTTCTTC. Residues: CASRSRRVDEQFF.

V and J are TRBV5-4 and TRBJ2-4; 7 bases map to TRBD1. The CDR3 contains 13 residues. Trimming took 0 bases from V and 6 from J; bases not matched to a gene: 0. Looked up from germline, CDR1 is SGHNT and CDR2 is YYREEE (reference sequence). The CDR3 DNA follows: TGTGCCAGCAGCTTGGACAGGGGAAACATTCAGTACTTC. It codes for CASSLDRGNIQYF.

The J gene is TRBJ1-4, the V gene TRBV19, with D tentatively TRBD1 (5 bases). V lost 8 bases, J lost 6 bases, and 19 bases lay in between. This CDR3 spans 15 amino acids. Germline V lookup: CDR1 LNHDA, CDR2 SQIVND (reference sequence). The CDR3 reads CASHRSRDGDEKLFF. CDR3 bases: TGTGCCAGTCACCGATCCCGGGACGGGGATGAAAAACTGTTTTTT. The variable domain in full, with the rest retrieved from reference TRBV19 and TRBJ1-4, is DGGITQSPKYLFRKEGQNVTLSCEQNLNHDAMYWYRQDPGQGLRLIYYSQIVNDFQKGDIAEGYSVSREKKESFPLTVTSAQKNPTAFYLCASHRSRDGDEKLFFGSGTQLSVL.

The chain recombines TRBV28 with TRBJ1-5; 8 bases map to TRBD1. CDR3 length: 16 residues. V dropped 4 bases and J dropped 1; count of bases not matched to a gene: 6. From germline, CDR1 is MDHEN and CDR2 SYDVKM. CDR3 nucleotides: TGTGCCAGCAGTTCTTCCGGACAGGGAAGCAATCAGCCCCAGCATTTT. Protein product: CASSSSGQGSNQPQHF.

The V call is TRBV12-5, the J call TRBJ1-1; the match to TRBD1 covers 7 bases. The CDR3 consists of 13 residues. Germline V gene data show CDR1 as LGHNT and CDR2 as FRNRAP. V lost 1 base and J lost 9; bases outside the gene matches: 5. CDR3 sequence reads: CASGLGQGRQAFF. The DNA for the CDR3 is TGTGCTAGTGGTTTGGGACAGGGCCGTCAAGCTTTCTTT.

The genes are TRBV18 and TRBJ2-7; TRBD2 might be the D (6 bases). CDR1 KGHSH and CDR2 LQKENI come from the germline V gene. Between the trimmed V and J ends, which lost 1 base and 6 bases, there was a span of 19 bases. CDR3 length: 16 residues. CDR3 sequence (DNA): TGTGCCAGCTCACCACTTTTCGGGACTGACATTCGCGAGCAGTACTTC. The encoded protein is CASSPLFGTDIREQYF.